These 20 T cell receptor beta chains share one sample of origin, sequenced in a study of T cells in Graves' hyperthyroidism and ophthalmopathy. There were TCR beta CDR3 regions amplified from RNA transcripts. The HTBI primer set was used in a first-round RT-PCR of the TCR CDR3. Via MiXCR, TCRdb re-called the multiplex PCR reads, giving one row per CDR3 protein. The table lists around 500,000 distinct CDR3 sequences, approximately 15% of them singletons, with less than 20% in the top ten. Sequenced material: blood. The origin of the receptors is a woman aged 18-29 years with Graves' hyperthyroidism.

For the CDR3, the DNA is TGTGCCACCAGTGACAGTCCCGGGGACACCGGGGAGCTGTTTTTT. Translated: CATSDSPGDTGELFF. The chain combines TRBV24-1 with TRBJ2-2; perhaps TRBD2 as D (5 bases). CDR3 length: 15 residues. The V gene's germline CDR1 is KGHDR and CDR2 SFDVKD. V was trimmed by 4 bases and J by 3 bases, leaving 11 bases between them.

This clonotype was seen a handful of times. The chain carries TRBV3-1 and TRBJ1-5; no definite D call. The V and J ends lost 4 bases and 0 bases respectively, with 7 bases between them. The CDR3 is 14 amino acids. Germline values: CDR1 LGHDT, CDR2 YNNKEL (reference sequence). For the CDR3, the DNA is TGTGCCAGCAGCCTAACGACTAGCAATCAGCCCCAGCATTTT. Protein product: CASSLTTSNQPQHF.

Remarks on this clonotype: Relative to the germline gene, one junction end is altered; a read error may explain this. V gene TRBV13 combines with J gene TRBJ2-3; TRBD2 matches 14 bases. This CDR3 is built from 18 residues. Germline CDR1 reads PRHDT; CDR2 reads FYEKMQ (reference sequence). CDR3 coding DNA: TGTGTCAGCAGCCCCCGACTAGCGGGGGGGTTGGGCACAGATACGCAGTATTTT. Encoded protein: CVSSPRLAGGLGTDTQYF.

J is TRBJ1-1 and V is TRBV12-3 or TRBV12-4; TRBD1 is a possible D gene (5 bases). The CDR3 contains 16 residues. Trimming removed 6 bases from V and 1 base from J, with 18 bases in between. For the CDR3, the DNA is TGTGCCAGCAGACACACAGCCCCCGGGACGAACACTGAAGCTTTCTTT. Translated, it gives CASRHTAPGTNTEAFF.

CDR3 nucleotides: TGCAGCTCGACCGGGACTAGCGGCTCCTACGAGCAGTACTTC. The encoded protein is CSSTGTSGSYEQYF. The chain carries TRBV29-1 and TRBJ2-7, with 11 positions matching TRBD2. Germline trimming cut 8 bases from V and 0 bases from J; bases unmatched to any gene: 6. This CDR3 region has 14 residues. Germline V CDR1 and CDR2: SQVTM, ANQGSEA.

As to this clonotype: A much larger clone differs by one base, so this may be a read error. The chain has TRBV12-3 or TRBV12-4 and TRBJ2-2; D is possibly TRBD1 or TRBD2 (5 bases each). The CDR3 has 14 amino acids. CDR3 residues: CASSLDDSAGELLF. The CDR3 DNA reads as TGTGCCAGCAGCCTTGACGACAGCGCCGGGGAGCTGCTTTTT.

This chain uses TRBV10-3 with TRBJ2-3; either TRBD1 or TRBD2 may fit D (5 bases each). CDR3 length: 17 residues. Germline loops: CDR1 ENHRY, CDR2 SYGVKD. Trimming removed 5 bases from V and 2 bases from J, with 20 bases in between. In nucleotides, the CDR3 is TGTGCCATCAGTCCCGGACTGGCTACAGGTCCCACAGATACGCAGTATTTT. Amino acid sequence: CAISPGLATGPTDTQYF.

This clonotype was counted at least ten times. This chain joins TRBV2 and TRBJ2-1; 13 bases line up with TRBD2. Germline assignment: CDR1 SNHLY and CDR2 FYNNEI. V was pared by 5 bases and J by 10 bases, with 11 bases of the junction left unmatched. The CDR3 sequence is 16 residues long. The CDR3 loop is CASSPRTSGSFREQFF. CDR3 DNA: TGTGCCAGCAGTCCACGGACTAGCGGGAGTTTTCGGGAGCAGTTCTTC. Combining the CDR3 with reference TRBV2 and TRBJ2-1 gives the whole variable domain EPEVTQTPSHQVTQMGQEVILRCVPISNHLYFYWYRQILGQKVEFLVSFYNNEISEKSEIFDDQFSVERPDGSNFTLKIRSTKLEDSAMYFCASSPRTSGSFREQFFGPGTRLTVL.

This clonotype was recorded at least ten times. The V gene is TRBV9, the J gene TRBJ2-1, with TRBD2 matching over 9 bases. V lost 5 bases, J lost 2 bases, and 8 bases stayed unmatched. The CDR3 has 16 amino acids. CDR1 SGDLS and CDR2 YYNGEE come from the germline V gene. Written as DNA, the CDR3 is TGTGCCAGCAGTCTTAAAGCGGGAGGTCCCTACAATGAGCAGTTCTTC. It translates to CASSLKAGGPYNEQFF.

This clonotype was picked up a small number of times. This sequence may be a read error, since a much larger clone differs from it by one base. CDR3 sequence (DNA): TGCAGTGCTAGAGATCTGCCACAACAAGAGACCCAGCACTTC. This codes for CSARDLPQQETQHF. The rearrangement links TRBV20-1 to TRBJ2-5; no firm D call. CDR3 length: 14 amino acids. Germline CDR1 DFQATT, CDR2 SNEGSKA (reference sequence).

This clonotype was counted many times. V is TRBV6-5 and J is TRBJ1-5, with D perhaps matching TRBD1 (6 bases). Per the germline V gene, CDR1 is MNHEY and CDR2 is SVGAGI. V dropped 0 bases and J dropped 4 bases, with 10 bases sitting between them. The CDR3 length is 15 residues. This chain's CDR3 is CASSYSTGKNQPQHF. CDR3 nucleotides: TGTGCCAGCAGTTACTCAACAGGGAAAAATCAGCCCCAGCATTTT.

A word on this clonotype: A junction end diverges from the germline sequence, so it may reflect a read error. The chain links TRBV6-5 to TRBJ2-7; D is undetermined. Germline loops: CDR1 MNHEY, CDR2 SVGAGI. This CDR3 contains 14 residues. CDR3 amino acids: CTSSYSPSSYEQYF. CDR3 nucleotides: TGTACCAGCAGTTACTCGCCGAGCTCCTACGAGCAGTACTTC.

The chain joins TRBV7-2 to TRBJ1-1, with D possibly being TRBD1 (5 bases). The CDR3 is 13 amino acids. V gave up 3 bases and J gave up 3 bases, with 8 bases separating them. CDR1 SGHTA and CDR2 FQGNSA come from the germline V gene. The CDR3 region is CASSFGGYTEAFF. The CDR3 DNA reads TGTGCCAGCAGCTTTGGGGGATACACTGAAGCTTTCTTT.

The sample holds many counts of this clonotype. V gene TRBV12-5 combines with J gene TRBJ1-5; D remains ambiguous. The germline gives CDR1 LGHNT, CDR2 FRNRAP. V was shortened by 8 bases and J by 0 bases, with 20 bases between the two germline ends. The length of the CDR3 is 17 residues. The CDR3 here is CASRPHTEGDSNQPQHF. CDR3 coding DNA: TGTGCTAGTCGACCGCACACCGAGGGAGATAGCAATCAGCCCCAGCATTTT.

V and J are TRBV7-2 and TRBJ2-3; TRBD2 aligns across 14 bases. The V segment lost 9 bases and the J segment 2 bases; nucleotides outside the gene matches: 13. This CDR3 region has 18 residues. Germline V CDR1 and CDR2: SGHTA, FQGNSA. Here the CDR3 DNA reads TGTGCCAGTACGACTAGCGGGAGGGCGCCCTCTCTCACAGATACGCAGTATTTT. Its translation: CASTTSGRAPSLTDTQYF.

The chain combines TRBV10-3 with TRBJ1-3, with TRBD1 as a possible D gene (6 bases). The CDR3 extends over 15 amino acids. V was shortened by 3 bases and J by 4 bases, with 13 bases between the two germline ends. Germline V lookup: CDR1 ENHRY, CDR2 SYGVKD. CDR3 sequence: CAISELGARGNTIYF. CDR3 DNA: TGTGCCATCAGTGAACTGGGGGCAAGGGGAAACACCATATATTTT.

The chain is built from TRBV11-2 and TRBJ1-4; D may be TRBD1 (5 bases). V gave up 1 base and J gave up 4 bases, with 10 bases separating them. This CDR3 is built from 15 residues. Germline-derived CDR1 and CDR2 are SGHAT and FQNNGV. This CDR3 reads CASSLAYGGNEKLFF. The CDR3 DNA follows: TGTGCCAGCAGCTTAGCGTATGGGGGTAATGAAAAACTGTTTTTT.

The chain has TRBV6-1 and TRBJ2-1; 13 positions agree with TRBD2. The CDR3 is made up of 13 amino acids. V lost 10 bases, J lost 9 bases, and 6 bases stayed unmatched. Per germline, CDR1 MNHNS and CDR2 SASEGT. CDR3 amino acids: CATRLAGGGEQFF. The CDR3 nucleotides are TGTGCCACTAGACTAGCGGGAGGAGGTGAGCAGTTCTTC.

This clonotype occurred once. The rearrangement uses TRBV12-5 and TRBJ1-1; no firm D call. V was trimmed by 4 bases and J by 5 bases, leaving 11 bases between them. This CDR3 contains 13 residues. Germline V CDR1 and CDR2: LGHNT, FRNRAP. The CDR3 DNA is TGTGCTAGTGGTTCGCCTTCTTGGACTGAAGCTTTCTTT. Translating gives CASGSPSWTEAFF.

V gene TRBV10-3 combines with J gene TRBJ1-2; D possibly corresponds to TRBD1 (5 bases). CDR1 and CDR2 (germline): ENHRY, SYGVKD. The CDR3 loop spans 16 amino acids. V was trimmed by 0 bases and J by 2 bases, leaving 13 bases between them. Here the CDR3 reads CAISESNYGGNYGYTF. In DNA form, the CDR3 reads TGTGCCATCAGTGAGTCAAATTACGGGGGAAACTATGGCTACACCTTC.